The 8 T cell receptor beta chains below come from one sample, sequenced in a study of blood T cell repertoires in COVID-19. Libraries were prepared by immunoSEQ multiplex PCR; TCRdb keeps only in-frame clonotypes and omits some of them. The sample lists nearly 200,000 clones, approximately 80% seen once, with 0.9% to 0.95% in the top ten. The sample taken for sequencing was peripheral blood. Receptors were obtained from a man between 60 and 70 years old with COVID-19, enrolled during active disease.

The V and J genes are TRBV2 and TRBJ2-2; 13 bases line up with TRBD2. The CDR3 consists of 16 residues. J gave up 5 bases and V 2 bases, and 2 bases lay outside the gene matches. CDR1 and CDR2 (germline): SNHLY, FYNNEI. DNA of the CDR3: TGTGCCAGCAGTGAAATGGGACTAGCGGGAACCGGGGAGCTGTTTTTT. Its protein product is CASSEMGLAGTGELFF.

This chain connects TRBV4-2 to TRBJ2-7; 9 positions match TRBD2. The V segment lost 4 bases and the J segment 3 bases; nucleotides outside the gene matches: 4. Germline assignment: CDR1 LGHNA and CDR2 YNFKEQ. This CDR3 spans 14 amino acids. CDR3 nucleotides: TGTGCCAGCAGCCTAGCGGGAGTGGGCTACGAGCAGTACTTC. Its protein product is CASSLAGVGYEQYF.

The chain has TRBV5-5 and TRBJ2-1; D perhaps matches TRBD1 (6 bases). V dropped 0 bases and J dropped 7 bases, with 14 bases sitting between them. The CDR3 extends over 15 amino acids. In germline, CDR1 is SGHKS, CDR2 YYEKEE (reference sequence). CDR3 nucleotides: TGTGCCAGCAGCTTGGGACAGGTGCTACTTAATGAGCAGTTCTTC. Protein product: CASSLGQVLLNEQFF.

The chain links TRBV15 to TRBJ1-6, with TRBD1 as a possible D gene (6 bases). The CDR3 has 16 residues. Germline V gives CDR1 LNHNV, CDR2 YYDKDF (reference sequence). The ends were cut back, 3 bases at V and 7 bases at J, with 16 bases in the middle. CDR3 in amino acids: CATSRGSGRGNSPLHF. CDR3 sequence (DNA): TGTGCCACCAGCAGGGGGTCGGGCAGGGGAAATTCACCCCTCCACTTT.

V usage is TRBV28 and J usage is TRBJ2-1, with D possibly matching TRBD1 (6 bases). V lost 0 bases to trimming and J lost 0 bases, with 15 bases between them. CDR1 and CDR2 from the germline V gene are MDHEN and SYDVKM. This CDR3 contains 18 residues. The CDR3 region has the DNA TGTGCCAGCAGTTTATGGGGCAGCCTGGGGGCCTCCTACAATGAGCAGTTCTTC. It translates to CASSLWGSLGASYNEQFF.

This clone was detected only once. V is TRBV7-2 and J is TRBJ1-6; D not resolved. The CDR3 is 14 amino acids. Germline CDR1 is SGHTA and CDR2 is FQGNSA. With 1 base removed from V and 5 bases from J, the gap between germline ends came to 6 bases. The CDR3 spells CASSLVRNNSPLHF. CDR3 bases: TGTGCCAGCAGCTTAGTCAGAAATAATTCACCCCTCCACTTT.

The gene calls are TRBV3-1 (or the pseudogene TRBV3-2) and TRBJ2-5; 7 bases map to TRBD2. The CDR3 has 16 amino acids. From germline, CDR1 is LGHDT and CDR2 YNNKEL (reference sequence). J lost 5 bases, V lost 2 bases, and 11 bases had no gene match. CDR3 sequence (DNA): TGTGCCAGCAGCCAAAAAGGGACCTGGCGGGGGGAGACCCAGTACTTC. Translating gives CASSQKGTWRGETQYF.

The V and J genes are TRBV27 and TRBJ1-4; the D is unclear. The V end lost 4 bases, the J end lost 7 bases, and 25 bases lay between the germline ends. Germline CDR1 reads MNHEY; CDR2 reads SMNVEV (reference sequence). The CDR3 is 18 residues long. CDR3 DNA: TGTGCCAGCAGTTCACACACGAACAGAGCCGCCTGGTCTGAAAAACTGTTTTTT. This sequence encodes CASSSHTNRAAWSEKLFF.